This TCR beta chain came from a study of OX40 agonist ivuxolimab in advanced cancers. On the study more broadly: Dosing consisted of intravenous ivuxolimab at 0.01 to 10 mg/kg every 2 weeks. Three patients, one with hepatocellular carcinoma and two with cutaneous melanoma, achieved partial responses.

Points on this clone: The antigen remains undetermined.

General study findings and limits: Researchers did not establish what antigens the expanded peripheral T cells target.

CDR3 length equals 15 residues. Germline V gene sequence: CDR1 ENHRY, CDR2 SYGVKD. The ends lost 9 bases at V and 3 bases at J; junction bases unmatched: 10. Assay used: immunoSEQ multiplex PCR; TCRdb lists only in-frame clones, some missing. The top ten hold about a sixth of the sample, which has around 40,000 clones, approximately 80% seen once. The source was CD4+ or CD8+ T cells sorted from blood, collected in a trial of the OX40 agonist ivuxolimab. The receptor was derived from an adult with an advanced solid tumor such as melanoma, head and neck, liver or kidney cancer. V and J are TRBV10-3 and TRBJ2-5, with 10 bases fitting TRBD1. The chain's CDR3 is CAIAPRDRGKETQYF. In DNA, the CDR3 is TGTGCCATTGCGCCTCGGGACAGGGGTAAAGAGACCCAGTACTTC.